This is a list of T cell receptor beta chains from one sample in a study of T cell repertoires in cytomegalovirus infection. TCRdb called the reads again in MiXCR, with one record for every CDR3 protein. This sample has 120,000 to 150,000 distinct CDR3 sequences, with 5% to 6.5% found just once. The source material was PBMCs. The receptors shown here come from a human donor in good health (CMV status not recorded). Some clones in this sample may be carry-over from other donors' samples. The CDR3 runs from the conserved cysteine through the conserved F or W. The order of the fields is J gene, V gene, clone size, D gene, CDR3 DNA, CDR3 protein. A D gene is named only where the DNA matches it firmly. Clone size is not always given. Where it is, it says once, few, many or a class for expanded clones.

>TRBJ1-6|TRBV7-2|many|TRBD1
TGTGCCAGCAGCCCCTTGACAGGGAATAATTCACCCCTCCACTTT
CASSPLTGNNSPLHF
>TRBJ1-1|TRBV3-1|few|TRBD1
TGTGCCAGCAGCGGCCGGGACAGGGAGGCAGAAGCTTTCTTT
CASSGRDREAEAFF
>TRBJ2-5|TRBV10-3|-|TRBD2
TGTGCCACCGGGACTAGCGGCTTTCAAGAGACCCAGTACTTC
CATGTSGFQETQYF
>TRBJ1-3|TRBV7-2|many|-
TGTGCCAGCAGCTTATGGTCTGGGAACACCATATATTTT
CASSLWSGNTIYF
>TRBJ2-3|TRBV19|few|-
TGTGCCAGTAGTATTAGGGTTACAGATACGCAGTATTTT
CASSIRVTDTQYF
>TRBJ2-3|TRBV15|few|-
TGTGCCACCAGCAGAGCGGCGGGATTAGACACGAGAGATACGCAGTATTTT
CATSRAAGLDTRDTQYF
>TRBJ2-7|TRBV10-3|-|-
TGTGCCATCAGTGGGCAAGGGGGTTACGAGCAGTACTTC
CAISGQGGYEQYF
>TRBJ2-2|TRBV7-2|many|-
TGTGCCAGCCGCTTCTCGAACACCGGGGAGCTGTTTTTT
CASRFSNTGELFF
>TRBJ1-2|TRBV28|many|TRBD1
TGTGCCAGCAGTGCCCCGGGACAGGGGGGGAACTATGGCTACACCTTC
CASSAPGQGGNYGYTF
>TRBJ1-5|TRBV3-1|many|-
TGTGCCAGCAGCCCTAAGATGCGGGGATCCTGCAATCAGCCCCAGCATTTT
CASSPKMRGSCNQPQHF
>TRBJ2-5|TRBV2|many|-
TGTGCCAGCAGCGACCCACGGGGGGCCCAAGAGACCCAGTACTTC
CASSDPRGAQETQYF
>TRBJ1-3|TRBV28|many|-
TGTGCCAGCAGACTGGGACCCATCTCTGGAAACACCATATATTTT
CASRLGPISGNTIYF
>TRBJ1-5|TRBV9|few|-
TGTGCCAGCAGCGAACAGGGTCATAGCAATCAGCCCCAGCATTTT
CASSEQGHSNQPQHF
>TRBJ1-6|TRBV3-1|many|-
TGTGCCAGCAGCCAAGATGTGGGGGTCCCCAATTCACCCCTCCACTTT
CASSQDVGVPNSPLHF
>TRBJ2-1|TRBV7-2|many|-
TGTGCCAGCAGGGGTCCAGGCCCCGACAATGAGCAGTTCTTC
CASRGPGPDNEQFF
>TRBJ2-5|TRBV28|many|TRBD1
TGTGCCAGCAGTCCGCGAGGGGGCGCAAAGACCCAGTACTTC
CASSPRGGAKTQYF
>TRBJ1-2|TRBV7-2|many|-
TGTGCCAGCAGCAAAACCGGGACGGACTATGGCTACACCTTC
CASSKTGTDYGYTF
>TRBJ1-2|TRBV6-6|many|TRBD1
TGTGCCAGCAGTTTTTCTCCGGGACAGGACCATGGCTACACCTTC
CASSFSPGQDHGYTF
>TRBJ2-6|TRBV10-3|many|-
TGTGCCATGAGTGTGGACCCCCAAGGGTATGGGGCCAACGTCCTGACTTTC
CAMSVDPQGYGANVLTF
>TRBJ1-2|TRBV2|many|-
TGTGCCAGCAGGGACGGGTTTAACTATGGCTACACCTTC
CASRDGFNYGYTF
>TRBJ2-1|TRBV4-2|many|-
TGTGCCAGCAGCCAAGGGCCACTAACCTCCTACAATGAGCAGTTCTTC
CASSQGPLTSYNEQFF
>TRBJ2-1|TRBV19|-|TRBD2
TGTGCCAGTAGTTGGCGGGGGGGCAACAATGAGCAGTTCTTC
CASSWRGGNNEQFF